Listed below are T cell receptor beta chains from one sample, sequenced in a study of T cell responses to AZD1222 COVID-19 vaccine. Profiling relied on immunoSEQ multiplex PCR, and the TCRdb table lists in-frame clones only, not all of them. The data hold tens of thousands of clones, with about 91% observed a single time. The source was peripheral blood, collected on day 0 of AZD1222 vaccination. The receptor set was obtained from an adult in good health. CDR3s include the opening cysteine and the closing phenylalanine or tryptophan. A D gene is named only where the DNA matches it firmly. Clone size appears in some rows only: once, few, many, or a class for an expanded clone.

-	TRBV15	-	TRBJ1-2	TGTGCCACCAGCAGAGATCGAGTCCCAGACTATGGCTACACCTTC	CATSRDRVPDYGYTF
-	TRBV6-1	-	TRBJ1-1	TGTGCCAGCAGTGAACCTAGGCGCAACACTGAAGCTTTCTTT	CASSEPRRNTEAFF
-	TRBV4-1	-	TRBJ1-2	TGCGCCAGCAGCCAGGACGACAGGTCCGGCTACACCTTC	CASSQDDRSGYTF
-	TRBV27	-	TRBJ2-2	TGTGCCAGCAGCCAAACAGTAACCGGGGAGCTGTTTTTT	CASSQTVTGELFF
-	TRBV5-1	-	TRBJ2-5	TGCGCCAGCAGCTTGATGATAGGAGAGACCCAGTACTTC	CASSLMIGETQYF
TRBD1	TRBV2	-	TRBJ1-4	TGTGCCAGCAGTGAATGGGACAGGGGGAATGAAAAACTGTTTTTT	CASSEWDRGNEKLFF
-	TRBV15	-	TRBJ1-1	TGTGCCACCAGCGGAGGGCTTTCTAGAGAAGCTTTCTTT	CATSGGLSREAFF
-	TRBV11-2	-	TRBJ1-4	TGTGCCAGCAGCCAACACAGGGCGTCGAATGAAAAACTGTTTTTT	CASSQHRASNEKLFF
TRBD2	TRBV5-1	-	TRBJ2-3	TGCGCCAGCAGCTGGCGGGAGGCTGACACAGATACGCAGTATTTT	CASSWREADTDTQYF
-	TRBV5-1	once	TRBJ2-6	TGCGCCAGCAGCTTCCAAGCAGGGCAAACTGGGGCCAACGTCCTGACTTTC	CASSFQAGQTGANVLTF
-	TRBV3-1/TRBV3-2	once	TRBJ2-5	TGTGCCAGCAGCCCAGCGAGTGGCAGGGGTGTGTCAGAGACCCAGTACTTC	CASSPASGRGVSETQYF
-	TRBV3-1/TRBV3-2	-	TRBJ1-1	TGTGCCAGCAGCCAAGATTTTCCCGGAGAAGCTTTCTTT	CASSQDFPGEAFF
TRBD2	TRBV5-1	-	TRBJ2-1	TGCGCCAGCAGAGAAGGGACTAGCGGGATTCAGGAGCAGTTCTTC	CASREGTSGIQEQFF
TRBD1	TRBV6-1	-	TRBJ2-7	TGTGCCAGCATCCACGGGACAGGCTACTACGAGCAGTACTTC	CASIHGTGYYEQYF
-	TRBV29-1	-	TRBJ1-1	TGCAGCGTCTCCCCTCAGGGGAACACTGAAGCTTTCTTT	CSVSPQGNTEAFF
-	TRBV6-6	-	TRBJ2-7	TGTGCCAGCAGTTATCCGGACGGACTAACCTACGAGCAGTACTTC	CASSYPDGLTYEQYF
-	TRBV27	-	TRBJ1-2	TGTGCCAGCAGGATGGGGCAGGAAAACTATGGCTACACCTTC	CASRMGQENYGYTF